This T cell receptor beta chain is from a study of blood T cell repertoires in COVID-19 (TCRdb year 2020). Regarding the study in general: The collaborator samples originated in the United States, Italy and Spain and spanned the acute and convalescent phases of COVID-19. HLA class I and class II types, where available, came from metadata supplied by the sample provider rather than from assay-based typing. The samples were drawn from two sources: the first 160 participants of the ongoing ImmuneRACE study, and 1,000 to 1,500 subjects contributed by 6 global collaborators. A de-identified subject ID, COVID-19 status, age in years and sex were almost always included in the sample metadata. Subjects who had been exposed to COVID-19, were actively infected with it, or had recovered from it provided the deeply sampled blood TCRbeta repertoires that made up the dataset. A freely available public database, intended as a resource for researchers studying the immune response to SARS-CoV-2, is where the repertoires were released. The material from the prospective study consisted of cDNA or gDNA derived from T cells, B-cell-depleted T cells, or PBMCs.

What the study reported, not specific to this receptor: How much clinical and demographic metadata was included differed by source and by participant, and the metadata was provided uncurated.

Inclusive of the bounding cysteine and phenylalanine, the CDR3 is 14 residues long. CDR3 DNA is the only sequence kept; it has 42 bases, read in frame from the first base. The germline V gene gives CDR1 as SGHTA and CDR2 as FQGNSA. At the junction V is shortened by 5 bases and J by 4 bases, with 15 bases in between. One collaborating source in Seattle enrolled patients while the patients were actively infected and followed the patients over time throughout the course of disease. The collaborating institutions used their own protocols to collect whole blood in K2EDTA tubes. Collaborator samples were shipped for TCRbeta analysis as frozen whole blood, isolated PBMCs, or DNA extracted from either sample type. For this clone: What this receptor recognizes is not known. The record has no base qualities; no much larger clone is one base away.

The immunoSEQ Assay, a bias-controlled multiplex PCR, was used to amplify TCRbeta CDR3 regions from genomic DNA. Regarding the original processing steps: The number of nucleated cells in each sample was estimated from the amplification of reference gene primers within the assay. To quantify the absolute abundance of each unique TCRbeta CDR3 rearrangement, sequence reads were collapsed and filtered. Productive Simpson clonality was computed per sample as the square root of Simpson's diversity index over productive rearrangements. TCRdb retrieved this table from immuneACCESS and kept in-frame rearrangements only. Not all clones are present; in checked studies, unresolved V genes account for under half, and no reason is known for the remainder. Clonal size and the V and J genes are those of that table, whereas D and trimming came from the DNA. This sample is represented by under 65,000 clones; 87% of them were singletons. Of the sample, 20% to 25% is held by the ten largest clones.

Recombination linked TRBV7-2 to TRBJ2-7; TRBD2 is perhaps the D gene, given 5 matching bases. This TCR derives from an elderly woman with COVID-19, enrolled during active disease. The sequencing input was peripheral blood. The CDR3 protein sequence reads: CASSAGLAEYEQYF. In nucleotides, the sequence is TGTGCCAGCAGCGCCGGACTGGCTGAGTACGAGCAGTACTTC.